These 5 T cell receptor beta chains originate from one sample sequenced in a study of OX40 agonist ivuxolimab in advanced cancers. Profiled with immunoSEQ multiplex PCR; TCRdb holds only in-frame clones, not every one. The sample lists some 64,000 clones; approximately 85% were seen once. The starting material was CD4+ or CD8+ T cells sorted from blood, obtained in a trial of the OX40 agonist ivuxolimab. Receptor source: an adult with an advanced solid tumor such as melanoma, head and neck, liver or kidney cancer.

The rearrangement links TRBV4-2 to TRBJ2-1, with TRBD2 matching 7 bases. This CDR3 spans 15 amino acids. V shed 1 base, J shed 8 bases, and the junction held 8 bases outside the gene matches. Germline CDR1 and CDR2: LGHNA and YNFKEQ. The CDR3 DNA reads as TGTGCCAGCAGCCAAGGGGCGGGAGATACGGATGAGCAGTTCTTC. It yields the protein CASSQGAGDTDEQFF.

The chain links TRBV5-1 to TRBJ2-1; TRBD1 matches 9 bases. CDR1 SGHRS and CDR2 YFSETQ come from the germline V gene. The CDR3 spans 16 residues. The J segment lost 6 bases and the V segment lost 1 base, leaving 8 bases of the junction unmatched. The CDR3 region has the DNA TGCGCCAGCAGCTTGATGTCTACAGGGGGCGGCAATGAGCAGTTCTTC. It is translated as CASSLMSTGGGNEQFF.

V gene TRBV19 combines with J gene TRBJ2-7; 8 nucleotides agree with TRBD1. Germline V gene sequence: CDR1 LNHDA, CDR2 SQIVND (reference sequence). The CDR3 runs to 14 residues. V shed 5 bases, J shed 0 bases, and the junction held 3 bases outside the gene matches. CDR3 residues: CASSRTGSSYEQYF. The CDR3, as DNA: TGTGCCAGTAGTCGGACAGGGAGCTCCTACGAGCAGTACTTC.

V gene TRBV5-1 combines with J gene TRBJ2-5, with 7 bases matching TRBD1. Near its end, the DNA agrees better with TRBJ2-7, so the J call may be wrong. This CDR3 comprises 15 residues. Germline CDR1 SGHRS, CDR2 YFSETQ. As DNA, the CDR3 is TGCGCCAGCAGCGCAGGGGGTCGAGGATCCTACGAGCAGTACTTC. It yields the protein CASSAGGRGSYEQYF.

This chain uses TRBV5-4 with TRBJ2-3, with TRBD1 as a possible D gene (5 bases). Germline CDR1 reads SGHNT; CDR2 reads YYREEE (reference sequence). V lost 0 bases and J 5 bases, leaving 7 bases between the germline ends. The CDR3 sequence is 13 residues long. The DNA of the CDR3 is TGTGCCAGCAGCTTGGGCAGGGAAGATACGCAGTATTTT. This sequence encodes CASSLGREDTQYF.